The clone carrying this T cell receptor beta chain has more than one count but fewer than ten. Its antigen is not known. MiXCR, applied by TCRdb to the 5' RACE reads, yields one record per CDR3 protein. The table lists hundreds of thousands of distinct CDR3 sequences, around 9.2% of them singletons, with around 7% in the top ten. Between the trimmed V and J ends, which lost 1 base and 4 bases, there was a span of 10 bases. This CDR3 is 14 amino acids long. Per the germline V gene, CDR1 is LNHDA and CDR2 is SQIVND (reference sequence). These data belong to a study of CD8 T cells in ankylosing spondylitis. Findings and limits, study-wide: Disease-linked clones reportedly showed significant enrichment in matched ankylosing spondylitis synovial fluid.

The TCR was taken from a male donor with ankylosing spondylitis or in good health (not recorded which). The chain is built from TRBV19 and TRBJ2-5, with a possible D match to TRBD2 (6 bases). Sequenced input: blood, either unsorted or a sorted T cell fraction (not recorded which). CDR3 in DNA: TGTGCCAGTAGTATAGGATGGAGGGGAGAGACCCAGTACTTC. It encodes CASSIGWRGETQYF.